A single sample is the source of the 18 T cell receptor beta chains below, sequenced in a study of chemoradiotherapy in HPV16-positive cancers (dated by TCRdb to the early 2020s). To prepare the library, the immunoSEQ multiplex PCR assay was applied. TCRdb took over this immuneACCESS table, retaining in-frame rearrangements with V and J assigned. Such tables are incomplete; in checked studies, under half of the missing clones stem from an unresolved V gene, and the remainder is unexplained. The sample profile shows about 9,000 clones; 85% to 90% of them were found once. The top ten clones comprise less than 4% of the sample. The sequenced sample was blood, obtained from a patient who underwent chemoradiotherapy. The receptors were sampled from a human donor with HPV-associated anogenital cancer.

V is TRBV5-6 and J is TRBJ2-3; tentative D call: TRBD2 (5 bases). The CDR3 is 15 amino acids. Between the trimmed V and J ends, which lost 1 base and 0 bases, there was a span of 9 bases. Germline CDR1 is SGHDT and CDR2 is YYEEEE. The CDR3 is CASSLNGVSTDTQYF. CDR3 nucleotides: TGTGCCAGCAGCTTGAACGGGGTTAGCACAGATACGCAGTATTTT.

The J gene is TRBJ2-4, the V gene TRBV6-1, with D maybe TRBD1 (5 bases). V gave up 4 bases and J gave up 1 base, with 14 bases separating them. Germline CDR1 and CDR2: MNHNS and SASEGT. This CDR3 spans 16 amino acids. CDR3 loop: CASSAQGARAKNIQYF. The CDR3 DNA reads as TGTGCCAGCAGTGCCCAAGGGGCACGGGCCAAAAACATTCAGTACTTC.

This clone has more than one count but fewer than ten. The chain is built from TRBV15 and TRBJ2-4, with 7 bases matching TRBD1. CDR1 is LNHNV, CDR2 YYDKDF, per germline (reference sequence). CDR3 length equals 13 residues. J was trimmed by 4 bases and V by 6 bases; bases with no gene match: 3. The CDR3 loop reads CATSGDSKNIQYF. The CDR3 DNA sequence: TGTGCCACCAGTGGGGACAGTAAAAACATTCAGTACTTC. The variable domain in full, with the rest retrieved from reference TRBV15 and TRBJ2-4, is DAMVIQNPRYQVTQFGKPVTLSCSQTLNHNVMYWYQQKSSQAPKLLFHYYDKDFNNEADTPDNFQSRRPNTSFCFLDIRSPGLGDTAMYLCATSGDSKNIQYFGAGTRLSVL.

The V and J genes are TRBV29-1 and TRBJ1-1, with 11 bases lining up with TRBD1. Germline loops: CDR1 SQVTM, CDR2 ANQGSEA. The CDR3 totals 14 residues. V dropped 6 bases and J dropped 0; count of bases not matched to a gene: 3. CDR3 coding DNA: TGCAGCGTGGGACAGGGGGAGATGAACACTGAAGCTTTCTTT. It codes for CSVGQGEMNTEAFF.

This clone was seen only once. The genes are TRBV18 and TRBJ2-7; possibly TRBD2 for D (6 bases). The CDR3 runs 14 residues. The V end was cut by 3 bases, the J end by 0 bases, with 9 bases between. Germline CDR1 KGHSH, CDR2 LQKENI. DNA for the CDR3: TGTGCCAGCTCACCGTCCGGGAGCTCCTACGAGCAGTACTTC. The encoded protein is CASSPSGSSYEQYF. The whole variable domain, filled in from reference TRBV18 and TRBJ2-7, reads NAGVMQNPRHLVRRRGQEARLRCSPMKGHSHVYWYRQLPEEGLKFMVYLQKENIIDESGMPKERFSAEFPKEGPSILRIQQVVRGDSAAYFCASSPSGSSYEQYFGPGTRLTVT.

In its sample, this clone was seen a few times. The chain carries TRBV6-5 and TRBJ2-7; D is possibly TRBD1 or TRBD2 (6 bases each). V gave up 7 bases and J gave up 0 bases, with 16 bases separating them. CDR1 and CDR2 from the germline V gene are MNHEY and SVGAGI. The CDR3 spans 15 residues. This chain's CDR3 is CASTPIGGLSYEQYF. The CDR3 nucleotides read TGTGCCAGCACCCCAATCGGGGGCCTCTCCTACGAGCAGTACTTC.

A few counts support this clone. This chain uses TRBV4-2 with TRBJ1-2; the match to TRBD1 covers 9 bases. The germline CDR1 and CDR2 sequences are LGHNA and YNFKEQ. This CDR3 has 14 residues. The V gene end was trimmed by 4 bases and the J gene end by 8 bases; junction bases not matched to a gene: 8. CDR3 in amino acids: CASSLGQGQEGYTF. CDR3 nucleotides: TGTGCCAGCAGCCTTGGACAGGGGCAGGAAGGCTACACCTTC.

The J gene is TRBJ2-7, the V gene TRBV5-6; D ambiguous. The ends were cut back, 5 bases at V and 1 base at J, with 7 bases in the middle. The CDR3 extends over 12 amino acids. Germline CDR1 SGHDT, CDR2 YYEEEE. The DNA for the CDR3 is TGTGCCAGCAGTATATCATCCTACGAGCAGTACTTC. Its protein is CASSISSYEQYF.

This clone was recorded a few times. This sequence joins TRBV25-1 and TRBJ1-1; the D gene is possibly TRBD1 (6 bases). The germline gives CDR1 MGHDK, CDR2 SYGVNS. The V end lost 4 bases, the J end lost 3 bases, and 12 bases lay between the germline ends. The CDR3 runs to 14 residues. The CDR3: CASSGTGPDTEAFF. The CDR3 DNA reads TGTGCCAGCAGTGGAACAGGGCCCGACACTGAAGCTTTCTTT.

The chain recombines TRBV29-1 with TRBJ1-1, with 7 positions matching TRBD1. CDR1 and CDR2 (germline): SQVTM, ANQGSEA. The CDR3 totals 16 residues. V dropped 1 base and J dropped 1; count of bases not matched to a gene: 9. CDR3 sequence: CSVEGFPGQKNTEAFF. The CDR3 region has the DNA TGCAGCGTTGAAGGTTTTCCGGGACAGAAGAACACTGAAGCTTTCTTT.

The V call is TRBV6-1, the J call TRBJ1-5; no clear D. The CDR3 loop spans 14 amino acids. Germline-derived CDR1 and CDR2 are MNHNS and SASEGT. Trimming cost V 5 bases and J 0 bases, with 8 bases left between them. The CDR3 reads CASSNLHSNQPQHF. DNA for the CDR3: TGTGCCAGCAGTAATCTTCATAGCAATCAGCCCCAGCATTTT.

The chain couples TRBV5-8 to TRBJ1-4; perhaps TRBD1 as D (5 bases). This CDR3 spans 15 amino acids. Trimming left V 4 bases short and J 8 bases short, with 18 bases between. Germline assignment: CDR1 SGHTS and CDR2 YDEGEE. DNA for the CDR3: TGTGCCAGCAGCCCGGGCGGGGCTGGGGGGGAAAAACTGTTTTTT. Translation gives CASSPGGAGGEKLFF.

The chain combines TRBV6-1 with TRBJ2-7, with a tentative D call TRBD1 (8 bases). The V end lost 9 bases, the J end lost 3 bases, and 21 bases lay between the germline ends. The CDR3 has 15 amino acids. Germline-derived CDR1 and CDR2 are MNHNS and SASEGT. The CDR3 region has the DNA TGTGCCAGTGACCAGGGGGCGGGAGCGCTCTACGAGCAGTACTTC. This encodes CASDQGAGALYEQYF.

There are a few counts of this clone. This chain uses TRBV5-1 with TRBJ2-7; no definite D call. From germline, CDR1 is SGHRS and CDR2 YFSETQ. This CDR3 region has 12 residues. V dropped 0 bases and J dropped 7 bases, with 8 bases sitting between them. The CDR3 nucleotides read TGCGCCAGCAGCTTGGACCTCTGGGAGCAGTACTTC. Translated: CASSLDLWEQYF.

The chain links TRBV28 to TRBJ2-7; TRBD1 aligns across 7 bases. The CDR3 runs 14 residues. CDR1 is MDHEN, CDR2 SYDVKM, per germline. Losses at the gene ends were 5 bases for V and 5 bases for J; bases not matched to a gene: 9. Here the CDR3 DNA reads TGTGCCAGCAGTAAACCTAACAGGGGCCACGAGCAGTACTTC. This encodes CASSKPNRGHEQYF. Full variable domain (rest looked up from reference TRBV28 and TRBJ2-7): DVKVTQSSRYLVKRTGEKVFLECVQDMDHENMFWYRQDPGLGLRLIYFSYDVKMKEKGDIPEGYSVSREKKERFSLILESASTNQTSMYLCASSKPNRGHEQYFGPGTRLTVT.

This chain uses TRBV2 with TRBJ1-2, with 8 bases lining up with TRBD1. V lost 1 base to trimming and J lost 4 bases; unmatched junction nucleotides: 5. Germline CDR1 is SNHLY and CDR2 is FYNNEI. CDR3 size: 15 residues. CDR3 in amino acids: CASSEGPTGAYGYTF. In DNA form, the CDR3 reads TGTGCCAGCAGTGAAGGACCGACAGGGGCCTATGGCTACACCTTC.

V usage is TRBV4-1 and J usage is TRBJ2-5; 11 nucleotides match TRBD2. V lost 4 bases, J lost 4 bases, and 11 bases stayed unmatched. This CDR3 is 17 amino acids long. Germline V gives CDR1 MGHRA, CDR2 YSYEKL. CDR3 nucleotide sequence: TGCGCCAGCAGCCTAACGACTAGCGGGACGGCCAGAGAGACCCAGTACTTC. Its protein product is CASSLTTSGTARETQYF.

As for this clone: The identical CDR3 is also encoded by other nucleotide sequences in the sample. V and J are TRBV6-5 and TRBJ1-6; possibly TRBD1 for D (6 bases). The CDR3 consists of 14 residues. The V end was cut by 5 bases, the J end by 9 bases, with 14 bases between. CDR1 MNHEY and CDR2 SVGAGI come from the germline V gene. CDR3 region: CASSDRWMSSPLHF. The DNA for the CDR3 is TGTGCCAGCAGTGACAGGTGGATGTCTTCACCCCTCCACTTT.